The 12 T cell receptor beta chains below all came from one sample that was sequenced in a study of regulatory T cells in long-lasting Graves disease (dated by TCRdb to the early 2020s). Libraries were built with multiplex PCR. The instrument was an Illumina HiSeq 4000. CDR3 regions were amplified by Arm-PCR with iRepertoire HTBI primers to construct TCR beta libraries. The raw public data were reprocessed by TCRdb itself: fastp quality trimming at Q25, MiXCR clonotype calling, in-frame beta chains only. Each CDR3 protein appears once, grouped with its most common genes and DNA. This sample lists fewer than 550,000 distinct CDR3 sequences; roughly 15% were detected once. The top ten hold about 23% of the sample. Read against the paper, the sample's time point label means: newly diagnosed GD, antithyroid drugs for less than 3 months. For both TCR sequencing and RNA sequencing, RNA was extracted from PBMCs using TRIzol.

Another study also made use of these data, one on T cells in Graves' hyperthyroidism and ophthalmopathy.

The sample was peripheral blood mononuclear cells (PBMCs), taken at new diagnosis, from a patient treated with antithyroid drugs. The receptor source for this set is a woman between 18 and 29 years old with Graves disease. Donor details come from another sample of the same person, matched by shared clones.

The CDR3 DNA reads TGTGCCAGCGATGCCGCGGGAATGGGCACCGGGGAGCTGTTTTTT. Protein product: CASDAAGMGTGELFF. J is TRBJ2-2 and V is TRBV2, with D possibly being TRBD2 (6 bases). Germline V lookup: CDR1 SNHLY, CDR2 FYNNEI. V gave up 8 bases and J gave up 4 bases, with 17 bases separating them. This CDR3 region has 15 residues. Variable domain in full (rest from reference TRBV2 and TRBJ2-2): EPEVTQTPSHQVTQMGQEVILRCVPISNHLYFYWYRQILGQKVEFLVSFYNNEISEKSEIFDDQFSVERPDGSNFTLKIRSTKLEDSAMYFCASDAAGMGTGELFFGEGSRLTVL.

A few counts support this clonotype. This sequence joins TRBV4-1 and TRBJ2-3; D is unclear. Germline CDR1 reads MGHRA; CDR2 reads YSYEKL. The length of the CDR3 is 12 residues. V was cut by 1 base and J by 5 bases, with 4 bases left in between. For the CDR3, the DNA is TGCGCCAGCAGCCAAGTCCGAGATACGCAGTATTTT. It encodes CASSQVRDTQYF.

This clonotype was found many times. The chain joins TRBV6-5 to TRBJ1-1, with unresolved D. V was trimmed by 0 bases and J by 5 bases, leaving 10 bases between them. This CDR3 spans 14 amino acids. Per the germline V gene, CDR1 is MNHEY and CDR2 is SVGAGI. CDR3 amino acids: CASSYSKGVTEAFF. CDR3 sequence (DNA): TGTGCCAGCAGTTACTCGAAGGGTGTGACTGAAGCTTTCTTT.

This clonotype was observed at least ten times. The V call is TRBV20-1, the J call TRBJ1-1; D is perhaps TRBD1 (5 bases). Germline CDR1 reads DFQATT; CDR2 reads SNEGSKA (reference sequence). Trimming pared 5 bases from V and 4 bases from J, leaving 14 bases between. The length of the CDR3 is 13 residues. The CDR3 coding sequence is TGCAGTGCTGCCCTCAGGGTGGTCACTGAAGCTTTCTTT. Translation gives CSAALRVVTEAFF.

As regards this clonotype: One end of the junction does not line up with germline, which may come from a read error. The rearrangement uses TRBV10-3 and TRBJ2-1, with 7 bases identical to TRBD2. The germline CDR1 and CDR2 sequences are ENHRY and SYGVKD. This CDR3 spans 14 amino acids. DNA of the CDR3: TGTGCCATCAGTGAGGCGGGAGTGGGCAATGAGCAGTTTTTC. It specifies CAISEAGVGNEQFF.

For this clonotype: A read error likely explains this, since a far larger clone differs by one base. The chain combines TRBV3-1 with TRBJ2-1; D ambiguous. The J call may be wrong; the DNA end is better matched by TRBJ2-5. The germline V gene encodes CDR1 LGHDT and CDR2 YNNKEL (reference sequence). CDR3 length equals 15 residues. CDR3 residues: CASCQDYGSGETQYF. The CDR3 DNA follows: TGTGCCAGCTGCCAAGATTACGGATCCGGAGAGACCCAGTACTTC.

In the case of this clonotype: A read error is likely here: a far larger clone is one base away. Since no conserved phenylalanine or tryptophan closes the CDR3, a read error is the likely cause. The chain is built from TRBV28 and TRBJ2-7; weak D call: TRBD2 (6 bases). Trimming cost V 6 bases and J 6 bases, with 15 bases left between them. Looked up from germline, CDR1 is MDHEN and CDR2 is SYDVKM. The CDR3 is 13 residues long. The CDR3 DNA sequence: TGTGCCAGCAGCTTACGGCGGGAACGCGAGCAGTACCTC. Its translation: CASSLRREREQYL.

Note on this clonotype: A read error is the likely source, as a far larger clone sits one nucleotide away. A read error is likely, as this CDR3 ends without the conserved phenylalanine or tryptophan. The chain recombines TRBV28 with TRBJ2-7; D not certain. Germline values: CDR1 MDHEN, CDR2 SYDVKM. Trimming removed 2 bases from V and 3 bases from J, with 5 bases in between. The CDR3 consists of 12 residues. CDR3 loop: CASSLADYEQYL. CDR3 sequence (DNA): TGTGCCAGCAGTTTAGCGGACTACGAGCAGTACCTC.

The chain combines TRBV18 with TRBJ1-6, with a tentative D call TRBD1 (6 bases). In germline, CDR1 is KGHSH, CDR2 LQKENI. Trimming removed 3 bases from V and 9 bases from J, with 15 bases in between. The CDR3 is 15 residues long. The CDR3 is CASSPGAGEGSPLHF. Here the CDR3 DNA reads TGTGCCAGCTCACCCGGGGCAGGGGAAGGTTCACCCCTCCACTTT.

This clonotype occurred many times. This chain connects TRBV3-1 to TRBJ2-7; the D gene is possibly TRBD1 (5 bases). This CDR3 spans 16 amino acids. With 4 bases removed from V and 6 bases from J, the gap between germline ends came to 22 bases. In germline, CDR1 is LGHDT, CDR2 YNNKEL (reference sequence). Here the CDR3 DNA reads TGTGCCAGCAGCCCCACGGACCGCGTGGGGCCGGGCGAGCAGTACTTC. This encodes CASSPTDRVGPGEQYF.

At least ten counts were recorded for this clonotype. V usage is TRBV11-2 and J usage is TRBJ2-7, with 9 bases matching TRBD2. The ends lost 4 bases at V and 3 bases at J; junction bases unmatched: 10. Germline loops: CDR1 SGHAT, CDR2 FQNNGV. The CDR3 loop spans 16 amino acids. The CDR3 spells CASSSIASSGGYEQYF. The CDR3 DNA reads TGTGCCAGCAGCTCCATAGCTAGTAGCGGGGGCTACGAGCAGTACTTC.

In this sample, this clonotype turned up a few times. The V call is TRBV20-1, the J call TRBJ1-5; 7 nucleotides align to TRBD1. In germline, CDR1 is DFQATT, CDR2 SNEGSKA (reference sequence). V lost 2 bases, J lost 0 bases, and 4 bases stayed unmatched. The CDR3 loop spans 15 amino acids. CDR3 coding DNA: TGCAGTGCTAGAAAGGGACAGAGTAGCAATCAGCCCCAGCATTTT. This encodes CSARKGQSSNQPQHF.